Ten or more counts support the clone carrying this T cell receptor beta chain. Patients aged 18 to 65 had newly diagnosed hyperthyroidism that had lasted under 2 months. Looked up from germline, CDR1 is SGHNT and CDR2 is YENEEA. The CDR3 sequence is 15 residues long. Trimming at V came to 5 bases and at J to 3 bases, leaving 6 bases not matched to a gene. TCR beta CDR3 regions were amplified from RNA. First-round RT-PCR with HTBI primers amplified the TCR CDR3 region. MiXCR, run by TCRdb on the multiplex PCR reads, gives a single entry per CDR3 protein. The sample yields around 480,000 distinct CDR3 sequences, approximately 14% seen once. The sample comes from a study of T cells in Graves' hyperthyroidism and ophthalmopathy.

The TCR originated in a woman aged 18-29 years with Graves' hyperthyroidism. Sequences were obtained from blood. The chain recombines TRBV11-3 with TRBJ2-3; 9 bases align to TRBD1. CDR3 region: CASSLRQGETDTQYF. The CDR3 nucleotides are TGTGCCAGCAGCCTAAGACAGGGGGAAACAGATACGCAGTATTTT.